The 6 T cell receptor beta chains listed next were all sequenced from one sample in a study of T cells in localized non-small cell lung cancer. Generated by immunoSEQ multiplex PCR, the TCRdb table keeps only in-frame clones and is missing some. Among 950 to 1,500 clones listed, 20% to 30% were seen once. This specimen consisted of normal lung tissue next to the tumor, obtained before any cancer treatment. The receptors stem from a man aged 40 to 69 with stage II lung adenocarcinoma.

The V call is TRBV9, the J call TRBJ1-1, with a weak D call TRBD1 (6 bases). CDR1 and CDR2 from the germline V gene are SGDLS and YYNGEE. V was cut by 0 bases and J by 7 bases, with 13 bases left in between. The CDR3 is 14 amino acids. The CDR3 bases are TGTGCCAGCAGCGTAGCAGGGGTCTTAAGTGAAGCTTTCTTT. Translating it yields CASSVAGVLSEAFF.

V gene TRBV29-1 combines with J gene TRBJ1-1; TRBD1 might be the D (5 bases). Germline V gene data show CDR1 as SQVTM and CDR2 as ANQGSEA. V lost 4 bases, J lost 2 bases, and 14 bases lay in between. The CDR3 runs to 14 residues. CDR3 residues: CSVVEGTANTEAFF. For the CDR3, the DNA is TGCAGCGTTGTCGAGGGGACGGCCAACACTGAAGCTTTCTTT.

This clone is judged medium-sized (0.01 to 0.1%). The chain couples TRBV6-8 to TRBJ2-7; 7 bases are a match to TRBD2. Germline CDR1 MNHGY, CDR2 SAAAGT. V was clipped by 5 bases and J by 0 bases; unmatched bases: 10. This CDR3 has 16 residues. The CDR3: CASSDLGGGSSYEQYF. CDR3 nucleotide sequence: TGTGCCAGCAGTGACCTCGGGGGAGGGTCCTCCTACGAGCAGTACTTC.

The sample holds a few counts of this clone. A junction end diverges from the germline sequence, so it may reflect a read error. This chain joins TRBV11-3 and TRBJ1-6; maybe TRBD1 (5 bases). This CDR3 contains 17 residues. The germline CDR1 and CDR2 sequences are SGHNT and YENEEA. For the CDR3, the DNA is TGTGCCAGCAGCTTGGTCGGTACGGGACTCAATAATTCATCCCTCCACTTT. This sequence encodes CASSLVGTGLNNSSLHF. The full variable domain, completed using reference TRBV11-3 and TRBJ1-6, is EAGVVQSPRYKIIEKKQPVAFWCNPISGHNTLYWYLQNLGQGPELLIRYENEEAVDDSQLPKDRFSAERLKGVDSTLKIQPAELGDSAVYLCASSLVGTGLNNSSLHFGNGTRLTVT.

The rearrangement uses TRBV18 and TRBJ1-2; TRBD1 aligns across 8 bases. Germline V gene data show CDR1 as KGHSH and CDR2 as LQKENI. V was pared by 9 bases and J by 8 bases, with 14 bases of the junction left unmatched. The CDR3 runs 14 residues. The CDR3 loop is CASNRGQGAGGYTF. Written as DNA, the CDR3 is TGTGCCAGTAATCGAGGACAGGGAGCTGGAGGCTACACCTTC.

This clone has more than one count but fewer than ten. At one end the junction does not follow the germline gene, possibly because of a read error. The chain has TRBV6-8 and TRBJ2-1; TRBD2 matches 10 bases. The germline V gene encodes CDR1 MNHGY and CDR2 SAAAGT. The CDR3 runs to 15 residues. The CDR3 loop reads CASSDSAGGYNEQFF. The CDR3 coding sequence is TGTGCCAGCAGTGACTCAGCGGGGGGGTACAATGAGCAGTTCTTC.